The 20 T cell receptor beta chains given below trace back to one sample, sequenced in a study of blood T cell repertoires in COVID-19. The table came from immunoSEQ multiplex PCR; TCRdb's copy has only in-frame clones and leaves some out. The top ten clones hold less than 3.5% of a sample with 150,000 to 200,000 clones, around nine tenths of them seen once. Sequenced sample: peripheral blood. Source of these receptors: a man between 35 and 55 years old with active or convalescent COVID-19.

The chain links TRBV5-8 to TRBJ2-7, with 8 bases identical to TRBD1. This CDR3 comprises 15 residues. Germline V gene data show CDR1 as SGHTS and CDR2 as YDEGEE. V was pared by 1 base and J by 2 bases, with 5 bases of the junction left unmatched. The CDR3 here is CASSLTGQGTYEQYF. As DNA, the CDR3 is TGTGCCAGCAGCTTGACCGGACAGGGCACCTACGAGCAGTACTTC.

V is TRBV28 and J is TRBJ2-7, with D possibly matching TRBD1 (6 bases). Per the germline V gene, CDR1 is MDHEN and CDR2 is SYDVKM. This CDR3 spans 13 amino acids. V dropped 2 bases and J dropped 4 bases, with 9 bases sitting between them. CDR3 sequence: CASSLAGAYEQYF. CDR3 in DNA: TGTGCCAGCAGTTTAGCAGGGGCTTACGAGCAGTACTTC.

The rearrangement uses TRBV6-2 or TRBV6-3 and TRBJ2-7; D is possibly TRBD2 (5 bases). Germline loops: CDR1 MNHEY, CDR2 SVGEGT. CDR3 length: 14 residues. Trimming pared 5 bases from V and 0 bases from J, leaving 11 bases between. Here the CDR3 DNA reads TGTGCCAGCAGTAAACTAGGAAGCTCCTACGAGCAGTACTTC. As protein: CASSKLGSSYEQYF.

Written as DNA, the CDR3 is TGTGCCAGCAGCCCCGGGTCCCTCGAGAACAATGAGCAGTTCTTC. Translated, it gives CASSPGSLENNEQFF. The chain carries TRBV5-4 and TRBJ2-1; D is unclear. The V gene lost 4 bases and the J gene lost 5 bases, with 16 bases spanning the gap. The length of the CDR3 is 15 residues. The germline CDR1 and CDR2 sequences are SGHNT and YYREEE (reference sequence).

V is TRBV19 and J is TRBJ2-5; 11 nucleotides line up with TRBD2. The CDR3 is 15 residues long. V gave up 3 bases and J gave up 5 bases; unmatched junction bases: 5. Germline CDR1 reads LNHDA; CDR2 reads SQIVND (reference sequence). The CDR3 DNA reads as TGTGCCAGTAGTATCGATAGCGGGGGGGCCGAGACCCAGTACTTC. As protein: CASSIDSGGAETQYF.

The genes are TRBV5-5 and TRBJ1-3; perhaps TRBD1 as D (6 bases). This CDR3 has 18 amino acids. From germline, CDR1 is SGHKS and CDR2 YYEKEE (reference sequence). The ends were cut back, 4 bases at V and 0 bases at J, with 20 bases in the middle. The CDR3, as DNA: TGTGCCAGCAGCCCGAGGGGGGGGACTTCCAGCTCTGGAAACACCATATATTTT. It codes for CASSPRGGTSSSGNTIYF.

The chain carries TRBV4-1 and TRBJ2-7; D possibly corresponds to TRBD1 (5 bases). The CDR3 has 14 amino acids. V was shortened by 1 base and J by 3 bases, with 10 bases between the two germline ends. Germline loops: CDR1 MGHRA, CDR2 YSYEKL. The CDR3 nucleotides are TGCGCCAGCAGCCAAGTTAAGGACATCTACGAGCAGTACTTC. Translating gives CASSQVKDIYEQYF.

V usage is TRBV27 and J usage is TRBJ2-3; D is unclear. V was pared by 6 bases and J by 6 bases, with 16 bases between. The CDR3 totals 14 residues. Germline V gives CDR1 MNHEY, CDR2 SMNVEV (reference sequence). The CDR3 coding sequence is TGTGCCAGCAGAATAAGCGTAGTGCGGGATACGCAGTATTTT. This encodes CASRISVVRDTQYF.

The V gene is TRBV5-4, the J gene TRBJ1-2, with D maybe TRBD1 (5 bases). The CDR3 runs 15 residues. Germline V gene lookup returns CDR1 SGHNT and CDR2 YYREEE (reference sequence). Trimming removed 4 bases from V and 3 bases from J, with 16 bases in between. The CDR3: CASSEQGILHYGYTF. The CDR3 nucleotides are TGTGCCAGCAGCGAGCAGGGAATTTTACACTATGGCTACACCTTC.

The chain couples TRBV4-3 to TRBJ1-3; D is unresolved. Germline assignment: CDR1 LGHNA and CDR2 YSLEER. This CDR3 is 16 amino acids long. V gave up 0 bases and J gave up 0 bases, with 9 bases separating them. The CDR3 nucleotides read TGCGCCAGCAGCCAAGAGGAGGGCTTCTCTGGAAACACCATATATTTT. Encoded protein: CASSQEEGFSGNTIYF.

The rearrangement joins TRBV2 to TRBJ1-2; 7 bases map to TRBD1. The CDR3 is 13 residues long. The ends lost 6 bases at V and 4 bases at J; junction bases unmatched: 5. The germline gives CDR1 SNHLY, CDR2 FYNNEI. CDR3 residues: CASRPQGGYGYTF. The CDR3 DNA is TGTGCCAGCAGACCCCAGGGGGGCTATGGCTACACCTTC.

The CDR3 reads CASSDRSGYTF. The CDR3 nucleotides read TGTGCCAGCAGTGACAGGTCTGGCTACACCTTC. The chain joins TRBV6-1 to TRBJ1-2; no clear D. The CDR3 runs to 11 residues. Germline loops: CDR1 MNHNS, CDR2 SASEGT. The V and J ends lost 3 bases and 7 bases respectively, with 6 bases between them.

The chain combines TRBV4-2 with TRBJ1-5; TRBD1 aligns across 7 bases. This CDR3 has 16 amino acids. The germline V gene has CDR1 LGHNA and CDR2 YNFKEQ. J was trimmed by 4 bases and V by 0 bases; bases with no gene match: 6. CDR3 nucleotide sequence: TGTGCCAGCAGCCAAGAGGCGACAGGGCTAAATCAGCCCCAGCATTTT. Its protein is CASSQEATGLNQPQHF.

This chain connects TRBV7-2 to TRBJ2-3; D uncertain. Germline V gives CDR1 SGHTA, CDR2 FQGNSA. Between the trimmed V and J ends, which lost 2 bases and 4 bases, there was a span of 10 bases. There are 14 residues in the CDR3. This CDR3 reads CASSLLLGPDTQYF. In nucleotides, the CDR3 is TGTGCCAGCAGCTTATTGCTGGGCCCAGATACGCAGTATTTT. Based on the CDR3 plus reference TRBV7-2 and TRBJ2-3, the full variable domain is GAGVSQSPSNKVTEKGKDVELRCDPISGHTALYWYRQSLGQGLEFLIYFQGNSAPDKSGLPSDRFSAERTGGSVSTLTIQRTQQEDSAVYLCASSLLLGPDTQYFGPGTRLTVL.

The rearrangement links TRBV6-6 to TRBJ1-2; perhaps TRBD1 as D (6 bases). CDR3 length equals 12 residues. CDR1 MNHNY and CDR2 SVGAGI come from the germline V gene (reference sequence). V lost 6 bases to trimming and J lost 6 bases, with 11 bases between them. CDR3 sequence: CASSQGWDGYTF. CDR3 nucleotides: TGTGCCAGCAGCCAGGGGTGGGATGGCTACACCTTC.

This clone appeared a single time. The chain recombines TRBV6-2 or TRBV6-3 with TRBJ2-1; the match to TRBD2 covers 7 bases. J lost 8 bases, V lost 2 bases, and 3 bases had no gene match. Germline CDR1 and CDR2: MNHEY and SVGEGT. The CDR3 spans 13 residues. CDR3 residues: CASSYASGDEQFF. The DNA of the CDR3 is TGTGCCAGCAGTTACGCTAGCGGCGATGAGCAGTTCTTC.

The V gene is TRBV30, the J gene TRBJ1-4, with TRBD1 as a possible D gene (5 bases). The CDR3 length is 13 residues. V gave up 4 bases and J gave up 4 bases, with 10 bases separating them. Germline CDR1 is GTSNPN and CDR2 is SVGIG (reference sequence). The CDR3 bases are TGTGCCTGGAATGGGGGGGTTAATGAAAAACTGTTTTTT. Translated: CAWNGGVNEKLFF.

J is TRBJ1-2 and V is TRBV30; D is ambiguous. The CDR3 has 14 amino acids. Germline values: CDR1 GTSNPN, CDR2 SVGIG (reference sequence). Trimming shortened V by 0 bases and J by 5 bases, and 13 bases separated the two germline ends. The CDR3 is CAWSVRGRKYGYTF. As DNA, the CDR3 is TGTGCCTGGAGTGTACGCGGCAGAAAATATGGCTACACCTTC.

This rearrangement joins TRBV14 to TRBJ1-1; D unresolved. This CDR3 region has 14 residues. V shed 1 base and J shed 5 bases, with 11 bases lying between them. Per the germline V gene, CDR1 is SGHDN and CDR2 is FVKESK. The CDR3 DNA reads TGTGCCAGCAGCCAAGGCCGGTGGAGGACTGAAGCTTTCTTT. It is translated as CASSQGRWRTEAFF.

The chain links TRBV6-1 to TRBJ1-5, with 7 bases aligning to TRBD1. V was clipped by 3 bases and J by 5 bases; unmatched bases: 4. This CDR3 has 14 amino acids. Germline-derived CDR1 and CDR2 are MNHNS and SASEGT. CDR3 coding DNA: TGTGCCAGCAGTGAGGGGGACAGAGATCAGCCCCAGCATTTT. Translating gives CASSEGDRDQPQHF.